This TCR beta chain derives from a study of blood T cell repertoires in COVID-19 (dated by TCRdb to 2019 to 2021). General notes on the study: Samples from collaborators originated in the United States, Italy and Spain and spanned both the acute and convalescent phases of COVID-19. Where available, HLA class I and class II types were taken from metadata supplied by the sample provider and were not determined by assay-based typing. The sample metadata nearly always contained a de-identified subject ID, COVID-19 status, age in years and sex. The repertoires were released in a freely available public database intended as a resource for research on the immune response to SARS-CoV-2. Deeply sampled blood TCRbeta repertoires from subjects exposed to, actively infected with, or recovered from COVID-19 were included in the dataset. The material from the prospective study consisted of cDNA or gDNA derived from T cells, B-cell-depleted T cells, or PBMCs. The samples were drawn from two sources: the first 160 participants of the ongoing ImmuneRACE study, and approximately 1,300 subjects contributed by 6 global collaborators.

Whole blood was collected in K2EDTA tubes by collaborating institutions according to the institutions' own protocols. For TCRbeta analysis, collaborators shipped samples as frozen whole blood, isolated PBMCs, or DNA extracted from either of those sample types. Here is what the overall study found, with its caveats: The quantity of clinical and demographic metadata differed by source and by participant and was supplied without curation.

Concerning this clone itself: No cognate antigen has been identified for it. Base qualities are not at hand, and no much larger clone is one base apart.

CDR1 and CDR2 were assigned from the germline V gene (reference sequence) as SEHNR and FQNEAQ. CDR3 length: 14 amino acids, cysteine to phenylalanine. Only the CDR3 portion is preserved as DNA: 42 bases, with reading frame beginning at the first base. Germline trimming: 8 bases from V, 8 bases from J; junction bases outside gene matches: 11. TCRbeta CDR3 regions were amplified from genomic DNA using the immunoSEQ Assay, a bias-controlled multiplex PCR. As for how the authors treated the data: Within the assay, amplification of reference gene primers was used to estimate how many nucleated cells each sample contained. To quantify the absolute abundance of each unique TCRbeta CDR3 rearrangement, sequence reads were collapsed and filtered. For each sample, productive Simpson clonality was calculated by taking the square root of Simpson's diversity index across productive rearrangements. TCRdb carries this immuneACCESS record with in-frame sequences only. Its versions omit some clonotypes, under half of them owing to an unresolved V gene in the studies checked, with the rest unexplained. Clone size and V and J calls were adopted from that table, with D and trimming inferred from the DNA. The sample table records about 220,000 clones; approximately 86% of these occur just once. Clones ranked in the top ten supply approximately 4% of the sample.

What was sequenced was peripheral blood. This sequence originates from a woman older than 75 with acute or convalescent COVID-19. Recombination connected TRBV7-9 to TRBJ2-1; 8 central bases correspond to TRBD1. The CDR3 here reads CASSRDRSSHEQFF. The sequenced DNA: TGTGCCAGCTCTCGGGACAGGTCTTCTCATGAGCAGTTCTTC.